Listed here are 29 T cell receptor beta chains from one sample, sequenced in a study of T-cell reconstitution after alpha-beta-depleted transplantation in children (dated by TCRdb to the mid-2010s). The library was prepared using PCR. TCRdb records Illumina HiSeq 2500 as the sequencer. To normalize quantification of the TCRbeta repertoire, the TCR libraries were built with molecular barcoding that relied on unique molecular identifiers. TCRdb ran its own pipeline on the public reads, namely fastp trimming at Q25 and MiXCR clone calling, and kept in-frame beta chains. All rows with the same CDR3 protein become a single entry with the most common DNA and genes. This sample comprises approximately 510,000 distinct CDR3 sequences, about 17% of them detected only once. The leading ten clones occupy 3.3% of the sample. This specimen consisted of PBMCs from the stem cell graft donor, obtained from the stem cell graft. The receptors shown here come from a human donor who donated a stem cell graft to a child with acute lymphoblastic leukemia.

This chain links TRBV5-1 with TRBJ2-5; TRBD1 matches at 7 bases. V lost 4 bases, J lost 10 bases, and 13 bases stayed unmatched. CDR3 size: 14 residues. CDR1 and CDR2 from the germline V gene are SGHRS and YFSETQ. The CDR3 DNA is TGCGCCAGCAGCCCAGACAGGGTCCAGAGATTCCAGTACTTC. Amino acid sequence: CASSPDRVQRFQYF.

V is TRBV11-2 and J is TRBJ2-2, with D perhaps TRBD2 (6 bases). The V gene's germline CDR1 is SGHAT and CDR2 FQNNGV. The ends were cut back, 3 bases at V and 13 bases at J, with 9 bases in the middle. CDR3 length: 11 amino acids. The CDR3 DNA reads TGTGCCAGCAGCTTGAGGAGGGGGCTGTTTTTT. It is translated as CASSLRRGLFF.

The V gene is TRBV14, the J gene TRBJ2-1; possibly TRBD1 or TRBD2 for D (5 bases each). This CDR3 is 12 amino acids long. Germline V CDR1 and CDR2: SGHDN, FVKESK. Trimming removed 1 base from V and 8 bases from J, with 6 bases in between. CDR3 in amino acids: CASSQGGHEQFF. The CDR3 coding sequence is TGTGCCAGCAGCCAAGGGGGACATGAGCAGTTCTTC.

This clonotype was counted only a few times. This sequence joins TRBV20-1 and TRBJ1-5; D remains ambiguous. The germline V gene has CDR1 DFQATT and CDR2 SNEGSKA (reference sequence). This CDR3 contains 14 residues. V shed 5 bases and J shed 0 bases, with 11 bases lying between them. The CDR3 protein is CSASLPYSNQPQHF. Here the CDR3 DNA reads TGCAGTGCTTCCCTCCCTTATAGCAATCAGCCCCAGCATTTT.

V and J are TRBV6-1 and TRBJ1-3; D not certain. V lost 3 bases, J lost 0 bases, and 9 bases lay in between. The CDR3 length is 15 residues. Germline CDR1 is MNHNS and CDR2 is SASEGT. The CDR3 DNA reads TGTGCCAGCAGTGACGGACTGAGCTCTGGAAACACCATATATTTT. Translated: CASSDGLSSGNTIYF.

This chain uses TRBV7-9 with TRBJ1-2; no clear D. The V and J ends lost 1 base and 6 bases respectively, with 3 bases between them. Looked up from germline, CDR1 is SEHNR and CDR2 is FQNEAQ (reference sequence). This CDR3 is built from 11 residues. CDR3 bases: TGTGCCAGCAGCTTAGGGAATGGCTACACCTTC. Protein sequence: CASSLGNGYTF.

The table lists this clonotype with many counts. The V and J genes are TRBV12-3 or TRBV12-4 and TRBJ2-4; either TRBD1 or TRBD2 may supply D (5 bases each). V was trimmed by 5 bases and J by 7 bases, leaving 9 bases between them. This CDR3 has 12 residues. This CDR3 reads CASSARENIQYF. CDR3 bases: TGTGCCAGCAGTGCCAGGGAGAACATTCAGTACTTC.

The V call is TRBV7-3, the J call TRBJ2-2; D remains unclear. V was trimmed by 2 bases and J by 0 bases, leaving 13 bases between them. This CDR3 contains 17 residues. Germline V CDR1 and CDR2: SGHTA, FQGTGA. CDR3 sequence: CASSLRSSRTNTGELFF. CDR3 sequence (DNA): TGTGCCAGCAGCTTACGTTCAAGTCGGACGAACACCGGGGAGCTGTTTTTT.

V usage is TRBV7-3 and J usage is TRBJ2-1; D not resolved. Germline V gives CDR1 SGHTA, CDR2 FQGTGA. V dropped 4 bases and J dropped 10 bases, with 11 bases sitting between them. The length of the CDR3 is 12 residues. The CDR3 protein is CASSSDLREQFF. In nucleotides, the CDR3 is TGTGCCAGCAGCTCGGACCTCAGAGAGCAGTTCTTC. Full variable domain (missing parts from reference TRBV7-3 and TRBJ2-1): GAGVSQTPSNKVTEKGKYVELRCDPISGHTALYWYRQSLGQGPEFLIYFQGTGAADDSGLPNDRFFAVRPEGSVSTLKIQRTERGDSAVYLCASSSDLREQFFGPGTRLTVL.

The CDR3: CASEGPGANVLTF. The CDR3 nucleotides read TGCGCCAGCGAGGGGCCGGGGGCCAACGTCCTGACTTTC. The chain joins TRBV5-1 to TRBJ2-6; D is possibly TRBD1 or TRBD2 (5 bases each). V was pared by 7 bases and J by 4 bases, with 9 bases between. The CDR3 is 13 amino acids. Per germline, CDR1 SGHRS and CDR2 YFSETQ.

This clonotype was observed a handful of times. This chain uses TRBV19 with TRBJ1-2, with TRBD1 matching 8 bases. This CDR3 is built from 15 residues. After removal of 0 bases from V and 5 bases from J, the junction contained 5 bases not matched to a gene. The germline V gene encodes CDR1 LNHDA and CDR2 SQIVND (reference sequence). Here the CDR3 DNA reads TGTGCCAGTAGTATAGATTCTCGACAGGGGTATGGCTACACCTTC. Its protein product is CASSIDSRQGYGYTF.

This clonotype was counted only a few times. The chain joins TRBV29-1 to TRBJ2-7; D gene uncertain. The germline gives CDR1 SQVTM, CDR2 ANQGSEA. V was pared by 0 bases and J by 1 base, with 13 bases between. CDR3 length equals 15 residues. The CDR3 is CSVEDRQATSYEQYF. CDR3 coding DNA: TGCAGCGTTGAAGACCGGCAGGCTACTTCCTACGAGCAGTACTTC.

The chain carries TRBV27 and TRBJ1-5; TRBD1 is a possible D gene (5 bases). Trimming cost V 6 bases and J 7 bases, with 19 bases left between them. There are 15 residues in the CDR3. CDR1 and CDR2 (germline): MNHEY, SMNVEV (reference sequence). Here the CDR3 DNA reads TGTGCCAGCAGCCCCCGGCCAGGGAAGGGGCAGCCCCAGCATTTT. Protein sequence: CASSPRPGKGQPQHF.

This chain joins TRBV2 and TRBJ1-1; 7 bases map to TRBD1. Germline V gene data show CDR1 as SNHLY and CDR2 as FYNNEI. The junction had 8 bases not matched to a gene; V was cut back by 7 bases and J by 3 bases. The CDR3 spans 14 residues. CDR3 sequence (DNA): TGTGCCAGCATGACGGACAGGAGGGACACTGAAGCTTTCTTT. It specifies CASMTDRRDTEAFF.

The chain combines TRBV5-4 with TRBJ2-5, with no clear D. CDR3 length equals 13 residues. V was pared by 0 bases and J by 5 bases, with 8 bases between. Germline V lookup: CDR1 SGHNT, CDR2 YYREEE (reference sequence). Here the CDR3 reads CASSLVGWETQYF. CDR3 sequence (DNA): TGTGCCAGCAGCTTGGTTGGTTGGGAGACCCAGTACTTC.

This rearrangement joins TRBV20-1 to TRBJ2-2; D may be TRBD1 (5 bases). The CDR3 is 14 residues long. V was pared by 0 bases and J by 5 bases, with 10 bases between. Per the germline V gene, CDR1 is DFQATT and CDR2 is SNEGSKA (reference sequence). CDR3 amino acids: CSARDPGITGELFF. The CDR3 region has the DNA TGCAGTGCTAGAGATCCAGGGATTACCGGGGAGCTGTTTTTT.

This chain uses TRBV7-9 with TRBJ2-7; 10 nucleotides align to TRBD2. CDR1 SEHNR and CDR2 FQNEAQ come from the germline V gene (reference sequence). V gave up 3 bases and J gave up 4 bases; unmatched junction bases: 6. CDR3 length: 15 residues. The CDR3 nucleotides read TGTGCCAGCAGCTTCGGGCTAGCGGGAGTATACGAGCAGTACTTC. Translated, it gives CASSFGLAGVYEQYF. The full variable domain, completed using reference TRBV7-9 and TRBJ2-7, is DTGVSQNPRHKITKRGQNVTFRCDPISEHNRLYWYRQTLGQGPEFLTYFQNEAQLEKSRLLSDRFSAERPKGSFSTLEIQRTEQGDSAMYLCASSFGLAGVYEQYFGPGTRLTVT.

The V gene is TRBV7-9, the J gene TRBJ1-5; D may be TRBD1 (5 bases). The CDR3 is 15 residues long. The V gene lost 6 bases and the J gene lost 7 bases, with 19 bases spanning the gap. Per germline, CDR1 SEHNR and CDR2 FQNEAQ (reference sequence). CDR3 sequence (DNA): TGTGCCAGCAGTCTAAGCAGCGGGGCTCAACAGCCCCAGCATTTT. Translated, it gives CASSLSSGAQQPQHF.

This clonotype has more than one count but fewer than ten. V is TRBV5-5 and J is TRBJ2-2, with TRBD2 identical over 7 bases. The junction had 6 bases not matched to a gene; V was cut back by 4 bases and J by 0 bases. This CDR3 is 16 amino acids long. Germline values: CDR1 SGHKS, CDR2 YYEKEE (reference sequence). DNA for the CDR3: TGTGCCAGCAGCCCCTGGGCGGGGGCGAACACCGGGGAGCTGTTTTTT. It specifies CASSPWAGANTGELFF.

J is TRBJ1-2 and V is TRBV6-5, with 7 bases fitting TRBD1. CDR1 is MNHEY and CDR2 is SVGAGI in the germline V gene. With V trimmed by 2 bases and J by 2 bases, 11 bases remained unmatched. The CDR3 consists of 17 residues. CDR3 bases: TGTGCCAGCAGTTACAGATACCGGGACAGAAACAACTATGGCTACACCTTC. Translating it yields CASSYRYRDRNNYGYTF.

The sample holds many counts of this clonotype. The V gene is TRBV10-2, the J gene TRBJ2-2; D might be TRBD2 (6 bases). Germline CDR1 is WSHSY and CDR2 is SAAADI. CDR3 length equals 12 residues. V was cut by 3 bases and J by 12 bases, with 11 bases left in between. Here the CDR3 reads CASSERREKLFF. The DNA for the CDR3 is TGCGCCAGCAGTGAAAGGAGGGAGAAGCTGTTTTTT.

Many counts were recorded for this clonotype. This chain connects TRBV20-1 to TRBJ2-5; the D is unclear. This CDR3 comprises 10 residues. Germline loops: CDR1 DFQATT, CDR2 SNEGSKA (reference sequence). Trimming took 1 base from V and 5 from J, leaving 2 bases between them. The CDR3 spells CSARGETQYF. In nucleotides, the CDR3 is TGCAGTGCTAGAGGGGAGACCCAGTACTTC.

This clonotype was seen more than once but under ten times. The rearrangement joins TRBV5-1 to TRBJ2-7, with 9 bases lining up with TRBD2. Germline CDR1 and CDR2: SGHRS and YFSETQ. The CDR3 is 14 amino acids. V lost 2 bases and J lost 5; bases outside the gene matches: 5. The DNA for the CDR3 is TGCGCCAGCAGCTTAACTAGCGGGTTTAACGAGCAGTACTTC. This gives the protein CASSLTSGFNEQYF.

The chain employs TRBV5-1 and TRBJ2-2; no firm D call. Germline lookup yields CDR1 SGHRS and CDR2 YFSETQ. V was trimmed by 4 bases and J by 0 bases, leaving 10 bases between them. The CDR3 length is 15 residues. CDR3 loop: CASSPPASNTGELFF. DNA for the CDR3: TGCGCCAGCAGCCCGCCGGCGTCGAACACCGGGGAGCTGTTTTTT. Full variable domain (missing parts from reference TRBV5-1 and TRBJ2-2): KAGVTQTPRYLIKTRGQQVTLSCSPISGHRSVSWYQQTPGQGLQFLFEYFSETQRNKGNFPGRFSGRQFSNSRSEMNVSTLELGDSALYLCASSPPASNTGELFFGEGSRLTVL.

The V gene is TRBV10-2, the J gene TRBJ1-1; D possibly corresponds to TRBD1 (5 bases). Per germline, CDR1 WSHSY and CDR2 SAAADI. CDR3 size: 14 residues. Trimming took off 7 bases at V and 0 bases at J, with 12 bases between the two ends. In DNA form, the CDR3 reads TGCGCCAGCACCCCGGGACGGATGAACACTGAAGCTTTCTTT. Protein sequence: CASTPGRMNTEAFF.

A few counts support this clonotype. The rearrangement joins TRBV12-3 or TRBV12-4 to TRBJ1-2; 8 bases agree with TRBD1. V was pared by 1 base and J by 7 bases, with 8 bases of the junction left unmatched. The length of the CDR3 is 15 residues. The CDR3: CASSLVRQGAGGYTF. CDR3 DNA sequence: TGTGCCAGCAGTTTAGTTAGGCAGGGGGCTGGTGGCTACACCTTC.

The chain uses TRBV27 and TRBJ2-2; 9 bases match TRBD1. The CDR3 is 18 amino acids. Germline V CDR1 and CDR2: MNHEY, SMNVEV (reference sequence). V lost 6 bases, J lost 4 bases, and 15 bases stayed unmatched. CDR3: CASSPFPLTGGGTGELFF. DNA of the CDR3: TGTGCCAGCAGCCCCTTCCCCTTGACAGGGGGGGGCACCGGGGAGCTGTTTTTT.

V usage is TRBV6-5 and J usage is TRBJ1-1; perhaps TRBD1 as D (5 bases). Trimming removed 2 bases at V and 0 bases at J, with 13 bases between. Per germline, CDR1 MNHEY and CDR2 SVGAGI. This CDR3 spans 16 amino acids. The CDR3 DNA reads TGTGCCAGCAGTTACGCGTCGGACACCCTGAACACTGAAGCTTTCTTT. Translation: CASSYASDTLNTEAFF.

The table lists this clonotype with a few counts. The V and J genes are TRBV12-3 or TRBV12-4 and TRBJ2-1, with 10 nucleotides matching TRBD2. Trimming at V came to 7 bases and at J to 4 bases, leaving 7 bases not matched to a gene. The CDR3 covers 15 residues. CDR3 sequence: CASTFGLADYNEQFF. CDR3 nucleotide sequence: TGTGCCAGCACTTTCGGACTAGCGGATTACAATGAGCAGTTCTTC.